This T cell receptor beta chain emerged from a study of cytomegalovirus exposure and HLA in healthy donors. PCR used 60 Vbeta primers and 13 Jbeta primers. Sequencing used immunoSEQ multiplex PCR; TCRdb keeps in-frame clones, though not all of them. The sample lists about 130,000 clones, approximately 79% seen once, with around 4.2% in the top ten. Findings of the study overall: In a later analysis, fewer than 20,000 TCR beta sequences were associated with HLA alleles at 0.05 false discovery rate. The classifier was said to identify cytomegalovirus status with high specificity and sensitivity. Reports state that TCR beta sequences accurately predicted most subjects' HLA-A and HLA-B alleles. Indistinguishability led to the exclusion of some V segments, TRBV6-2 and TRBV6-3 included.

Trimming left V 8 bases short and J 0 bases short, with 10 bases between. Germline assignment: CDR1 MNHEY and CDR2 SMNVEV (reference sequence). The CDR3 has 13 residues. As regards this clone: Its target is unknown.

The sample was PBMCs. The sequence was obtained from a man in his fifties in good health and CMV-seropositive. V and J are TRBV27 and TRBJ1-1; D is possibly TRBD1 (6 bases). Here the CDR3 reads CASWTVLNTEAFF. The CDR3 DNA is TGTGCCAGCTGGACAGTTTTGAACACTGAAGCTTTCTTT.